This TCR beta chain was sequenced for a study of identical twins (dated by TCRdb to 2016 to 2018). In the study overall: To test whether fetal clonotypes persist, this study deep-sequenced TCR alpha and beta repertoires from monozygotic twins, from unrelated adults of various ages, and from cord blood. To rule out contamination, replicate twin experiments were performed at different times with different library preparation protocols. Broader findings and caveats from the paper: Out-of-frame TCR alpha sequences shared between twins showed an excess of low generation-probability sequences compared with coincidental sharing between unrelated individuals. Conclusions relied on cross-sectional statistical analysis, since the same donors could not be followed over many years. Fewer insertions were carried by abundant cord blood beta clonotypes, a similar but weaker trend appeared in young adult naive repertoires, and no such trend appeared in memory repertoires. Invariant T cells such as MAIT and iNKT could partly confound zero-insertion analyses, although diverse VJ usage argued against such confounding for most clonotypes. In monozygotic twins, out-of-frame TCR alpha sharing was systematically underestimated by recombination models, although the models agreed with sharing between unrelated individuals. Excess twin sharing in beta out-of-frame sequences was weaker because fewer shared sequences lowered the signal-to-noise ratio.

Only healthy Caucasian donors were included. The twin cohort comprised three pairs of female monozygotic twins, all aged roughly 18 to 29 years. CD4+ and CD8+ T cell populations were isolated with positive isolation kits from Invitrogen. Library preparation was by 5' RACE. Sequenced on an Illumina HiSeq 2000. Template switching added a universal primer binding site, and the final cDNA carried a unique molecular identifier that allowed TCR cDNA molecules to be counted accurately. Specific primers in the conserved constant-segment region were used to synthesize first-strand cDNA for TCR alpha and beta chains. To control for contamination, every cDNA library carried two barcodes: a SMART-Mk sample barcode plus Illumina barcodes. TruSeq adapter sequences and Illumina sample barcodes were added in two successive PCR steps. Sequencing of the TCR alpha and beta cDNA libraries was done on the Illumina HiSeq platform using custom primers. The published analysis was carried out like this. MiGEC was used to process raw reads and extract unique molecular identifiers, and MiXCR was used to find CDR3 positions. Recombination models were inferred per individual with the repgenHMM and IGoR tools using an EM algorithm. Shared clonotype analysis was performed with the tcR package in R, normalizing sharing by the product of cloneset sizes. Out-of-frame nonproductive sequences were analyzed to study raw recombination free of thymic and clonal selection effects. TCRdb itself trimmed the public reads at Q25 with fastp, ran MiXCR and retained productive beta chains. CDR3 protein sequences are deduplicated, and each keeps its most common genes and DNA. TCRdb's processing, not the authors' own work, is the source of the V and J calls. The sample includes over 500,000 distinct CDR3 sequences, with around 20% observed a single time. The ten top clones hold about 0.91% of the sample.

The germline V end is reduced by 5 bases and the J end by 8 bases; junction bases left unmatched: 9. The germline V gene gives CDR1 as SGHRS and CDR2 as YFSETQ. The CDR3 contains 14 residues, cysteine and phenylalanine counted. Just CDR3 DNA is preserved here, 42 bases in frame from base 1. Note on this clonotype: Its antigen is unknown. Within one base of it there is no much larger clone, and no base qualities were kept.

The sample also formed part of further work on T cells expressing NK-cell markers. Reported in the second study: About 8 donors provided sorted CD3+CD56+NKG2C+, CD3+CD56+NKG2C- and CD3+CD56-NKG2C+ T-cell subsets, whose TCR beta-chain repertoires were profiled. Of the eight sequenced donors, seven were found to be HCMV-seropositive and one was found to be HCMV-seronegative. To restrict sorting to alphabetaTCR-expressing T cells, an anti-gammadeltaTCR antibody was added in several experiments. For about 6 donors, the dominant CD3+CD56+NKG2C+ clonotypes were among the top 10 CD8+ clonotypes and accounted for roughly 1.0-7.5% of CD8+ T cells. Those dominant clonotypes were again the most abundant among CD3+CD56-NKG2C+ cells in a few donors, at about 28.3-60.1%. Whether the expanded NKG2C-expressing T cell clones were specific for HCMV antigens was left unclear. The eight sequenced donors were randomly selected healthy volunteers, three men and five women. To determine HCMV serostatus, a commercial ELISA kit was used to detect HCMV-specific IgG in serum. MIGEC was used to demultiplex reads and group the reads by UMI, and MiTCR was used to assemble and quantify clonotypes. Only TCR cDNA sequences supported by at least two reads were kept to exclude erroneous sequences. The tcR package was used for downstream repertoire analysis, and clonotypes were matched between fractions using CDR3 nucleotide sequence together with V segment. VDJmatch was used to annotate antigen specificity against VDJdb, with one amino acid substitution in CDR3 permitted.

The TCR was taken from a woman aged 18-29 years in good health. The receptor chain draws on TRBV5-1 and TRBJ2-1; TRBD2 agrees with 8 junctional bases. The source material was CD4+ T cells sorted from blood. The CDR3 protein is CASRSGTSRHEQFF. The sequenced DNA: TGCGCCAGCAGGTCCGGGACTAGTAGGCATGAGCAGTTCTTC.